This T cell receptor (beta chain) was sequenced in a study of T cell repertoires in cytomegalovirus infection. Study-level background: Public signatures in TCR beta pointed to CMV infection and matching HLA type.

Germline loops: CDR1 KGHSH, CDR2 LQKENI. The CDR3 sequence is 13 residues long. The ends were cut back, 6 bases at V and 8 bases at J, with 16 bases in the middle. TCRdb ran MiXCR on the reads and lists one entry per CDR3 protein. The data show more than 500,000 distinct CDR3 sequences, with about 15% seen just once and more than 20% held by the top ten. This clonotype was detected a few times. Its antigen is not identified. Study-wide results and caveats: Dominating the ex vivo response were TCR beta clonotypes that were CMV-specific and HLA-C-restricted.

The V call is TRBV18, the J call TRBJ1-1; D is unclear. Sequenced sample: CD8+ T cells from PBMCs. The TCR sequence derives from a human donor in good health (CMV status not recorded). Some clones in this sample may be carry-over from other donors' samples. This CDR3 reads CASSRVAKGEAFF. CDR3 sequence (DNA): TGTGCCAGCTCCCGTGTGGCAAAAGGGGAAGCTTTCTTT.